The subject of this entry is one T cell receptor beta chain. Its target is not known. This specimen comes from a study of T cells in Graves' hyperthyroidism and ophthalmopathy. Overall study findings and caveats: Peripheral blood also featured most of the thyroid clonotypes expanded above 0.001. Ophthalmopathy and stable hyperthyroidism were told apart by a 13 V-J model.

Amplified TCR beta CDR3 regions derived from RNA transcripts. An initial round of RT-PCR targeting the TCR CDR3 relied on the HTBI primer set. Each CDR3 protein gets one entry after TCRdb re-called the multiplex PCR reads with MiXCR. This table has 450,000 to 700,000 distinct CDR3 sequences, more than 45% appearing once. CDR1 GTSNPN and CDR2 SVGIG come from the germline V gene (reference sequence). The germline V and J ends were trimmed by 1 base and 11 bases, with 17 bases remaining between them. The CDR3 spans 13 residues. Absent ophthalmopathy progression within 18 months defined stable Graves' hyperthyroidism. Orbital computed tomography and thyroid ultrasound, together with serum TRAb and thyroxine and clinical symptoms, were used for diagnoses.

Sequenced: peripheral blood or thyroid tissue (not recorded which). This rearrangement joins TRBV30 to TRBJ1-1; D remains unclear. The origin of this receptor is a woman aged 18-35 years with Graves' hyperthyroidism. Here the CDR3 reads CAWSEKGALGAFF. DNA for the CDR3: TGTGCCTGGAGTGAGAAGGGAGCCTTGGGGGCTTTCTTT.